Detailed here is one TCR beta chain. Its target is not known. Compared with germline, one end of the junction differs, possibly owing to a read error. The same CDR3 also results from other DNA sequences found in this sample. Germline V gene data show CDR1 as SGHDN and CDR2 as FVKESK. The CDR3 has 12 residues. The data derive from a study of shared clonotypes between healthy human individuals. Naive CD8 cells were CD45RO-negative, positively selected for CCR7, excluding terminally differentiated effector memory CD45RA+ cells. Each subset's genomic DNA was split evenly across several immunoSEQ plates. In the sorted-subset replicate PCRs, 150 to 200 ng DNA, tens of thousands of T cell genomes, was used. Assay used: immunoSEQ multiplex PCR; TCRdb lists only in-frame clones, some missing. The sample has about 2.2 million clones; 90% to 95% are singletons. Regarding the study as a whole: Shared clonotypes across all four donors exceeded non-shared ones in generation probability. Larger estimated richness was generally seen in naive subsets than in memory subsets.

The sample comprised naive CD8+ T cells from PBMCs. This TCR was recovered from a man aged 18 to 29 in good health. Some clones in this sample may be carry-over from other donors' samples. The V and J genes are TRBV14 and TRBJ2-1; D remains ambiguous. In DNA, the CDR3 is TGTGCCAGCAGCCAATCCTCCAATGAGCAGTTCTTC. Protein sequence: CASSQSSNEQFF.